This entry concerns a single T cell receptor (beta chain). Its specificity is unknown. PCR amplification relied on 60 Vbeta primers (plus 13 Jbeta primers). Only in-frame clones appear in the TCRdb table, and some are missing; sequencing was by immunoSEQ multiplex PCR. The table gives almost 40,000 clones; the top ten clones make up approximately 2.9% of it. The data were taken from a study of cytomegalovirus exposure and HLA in healthy donors. Study background: HLA-typed donors were the source of around 85 million unique TCRs held in an early data release. Of 300 to 500 genotyped donors, approximately 80% clustered with self-reported Caucasian donors.

J was trimmed by 0 bases and V by 8 bases; bases with no gene match: 3. The CDR3 loop spans 14 amino acids. Germline V gives CDR1 SNHLY, CDR2 FYNNEI. General study findings and limits: Overall, about 160 TCR beta chains were annotated as cytomegalovirus-associated.

This cohort consisted of healthy bone marrow donors. The sequence derives from a woman under 40 in good health and CMV-seropositive. Sequencing was performed on PBMCs. This chain uses TRBV2 with TRBJ1-5; 8 bases fit TRBD1. In DNA form, the CDR3 reads TGTGCCAGCGGACAGGGCCTTAGCAATCAGCCCCAGCATTTT. Its translation is CASGQGLSNQPQHF. Supplemented by reference TRBV2 and TRBJ1-5, the full variable domain reads EPEVTQTPSHQVTQMGQEVILRCVPISNHLYFYWYRQILGQKVEFLVSFYNNEISEKSEIFDDQFSVERPDGSNFTLKIRSTKLEDSAMYFCASGQGLSNQPQHFGDGTRLSIL.